The present TCR beta chain was sequenced within a study of T cell repertoires in cytomegalovirus infection. Study as a whole: Used in the study were CMV epitopes, some recently identified and HLA-C-restricted, others well-studied and HLA-B-restricted. Indications of both CMV infection and matching HLA type were provided by public TCR beta signatures.

TCRdb reprocessed the reads with MiXCR, giving one entry per CDR3 protein. The sample carries around 310,000 distinct CDR3 sequences, under 35% recorded once. This clonotype has more than one count but fewer than ten. Its antigen is not known. Germline V CDR1 and CDR2: MNHEY, SMNVEV (reference sequence). Trimming stripped 1 base from V and 1 base from J, with 10 bases between. The CDR3 length is 15 residues. The sequence was collected from a human donor in good health (CMV status not recorded). Some clones in this sample may be carry-over from other donors' samples. The source was cultured PBMCs, collected from culture after CMV antigen stimulation. The gene calls are TRBV27 and TRBJ1-1; D ambiguous. As DNA, the CDR3 is TGTGCCAGCAGTTTATTGGGGAACCCGAACACTGAAGCTTTCTTT. It translates to CASSLLGNPNTEAFF.